Listed here are 27 T cell receptor beta chains from one sample, sequenced in a study of T cells after yellow fever vaccination (dated by TCRdb to between 2019 and 2020). What the treatment or condition label conveys for this sample: live attenuated yellow fever vaccine strain. Libraries were constructed by 5' RACE. These reads were obtained on an Illumina NovaSeq 6000. The public reads were quality trimmed at Q25 with fastp and then assembled into clones with MiXCR by TCRdb, keeping productive beta chains. Identical CDR3 proteins give one entry, which carries the most common genes and DNA. The sample table contains a few hundred thousand distinct CDR3 sequences; only one count was recorded for approximately 5.2% of them. Clones ranked in the top ten supply under 3.5% of the sample. This material consisted of CD4+ T cells sorted from PBMCs, taken on the day of the yellow fever booster vaccination. Every receptor here comes from a man aged 18 to 35 who received the YFV17D yellow fever vaccine.

The rearrangement links TRBV2 to TRBJ2-3; 9 bases line up with TRBD1. The trim removed 3 bases at V and 2 bases at J, leaving 3 bases unmatched. CDR1 is SNHLY, CDR2 FYNNEI, per germline. The CDR3 is 15 amino acids. The CDR3 spells CASSEGTGPTDTQYF. The CDR3 DNA is TGTGCCAGCAGTGAGGGGACAGGGCCCACAGATACGCAGTATTTT.

The chain carries TRBV2 and TRBJ1-6; D gene ambiguous. CDR3 size: 15 residues. Between the trimmed V and J ends, which lost 4 bases and 3 bases, there was a span of 10 bases. Germline V gene lookup returns CDR1 SNHLY and CDR2 FYNNEI. CDR3 coding DNA: TGTGCCAGCAGTGCGTACAGCGTCTATAATTCACCCCTCCACTTT. This sequence encodes CASSAYSVYNSPLHF.

This chain uses TRBV7-8 with TRBJ2-1; 12 bases fit TRBD2. The ends lost 5 bases at V and 4 bases at J; junction bases unmatched: 6. This CDR3 is built from 16 residues. Germline values: CDR1 SGHVS, CDR2 FQNEAQ. The CDR3 nucleotides read TGTGCCAGCAGCCCGCCGACTAGCGGGGGTTACAATGAGCAGTTCTTC. It encodes CASSPPTSGGYNEQFF.

This clonotype was counted many times. The chain uses TRBV7-9 and TRBJ2-3; D might be TRBD1 (6 bases). The CDR3 covers 14 residues. Germline V lookup: CDR1 SEHNR, CDR2 FQNEAQ (reference sequence). Between the trimmed V and J ends, which lost 6 bases and 4 bases, there was a span of 14 bases. This CDR3 reads CASRPRGSSDTQYF. As DNA, the CDR3 is TGTGCCAGCAGGCCGAGGGGGTCTTCAGATACGCAGTATTTT.

This clonotype was detected only a few times. The CDR3 DNA reads as TGTGCCAGCAGACGGGGAGAGGGGCCACGAGATACGCAGTATTTT. Translated, it gives CASRRGEGPRDTQYF. This chain uses TRBV12-3 or TRBV12-4 with TRBJ2-3; either TRBD1 or TRBD2 may fit D (5 bases each). V was trimmed by 6 bases and J by 5 bases, leaving 18 bases between them. The CDR3 extends over 15 amino acids.

This clonotype showed up just a few times. The chain is built from TRBV6-5 and TRBJ2-7; D not resolved. The CDR3 consists of 13 residues. Germline values: CDR1 MNHEY, CDR2 SVGAGI. V lost 2 bases, J lost 7 bases, and 12 bases lay in between. The CDR3 DNA sequence: TGTGCCAGCAGTTACAGTTATGGGGTAGAGCAGTACTTC. Protein product: CASSYSYGVEQYF.

This clonotype was seen ten or more times. This rearrangement joins TRBV15 to TRBJ1-4; D is unresolved. V gave up 5 bases and J gave up 4 bases, with 11 bases separating them. Germline CDR1 reads LNHNV; CDR2 reads YYDKDF (reference sequence). The CDR3 runs 14 residues. In nucleotides, the CDR3 is TGTGCCACCAGCCTCCTAACACTTAATGAAAAACTGTTTTTT. It is translated as CATSLLTLNEKLFF.

This clonotype has at least ten counts. The V call is TRBV6-6, the J call TRBJ1-5; D gene unclear. The CDR3 has 11 amino acids. V was trimmed by 6 bases and J by 4 bases, leaving 4 bases between them. Germline assignment: CDR1 MNHNY and CDR2 SVGAGI (reference sequence). The CDR3 nucleotides read TGTGCCAGCAGGACGAATCAGCCCCAGCATTTT. This encodes CASRTNQPQHF.

About this clonotype: A much larger clone differs by one base, so this may be a read error. The chain joins TRBV5-1 to TRBJ2-5; a possible D gene is TRBD1 (6 bases). This CDR3 contains 15 residues. V lost 6 bases and J 2 bases, leaving 17 bases between the germline ends. CDR1 and CDR2 (germline): SGHRS, YFSETQ. The CDR3: CASKPGTSSQETQYF. The CDR3 bases are TGCGCCAGCAAGCCCGGGACATCCTCTCAAGAGACCCAGTACTTC.

This clonotype has a count of ten or more. V gene TRBV4-3 combines with J gene TRBJ2-3, with D maybe TRBD2 (5 bases). Germline assignment: CDR1 LGHNA and CDR2 YSLEER. The length of the CDR3 is 15 residues. Trimming stripped 3 bases from V and 8 bases from J, with 18 bases between. For the CDR3, the DNA is TGCGCCAGCAGCCAGTCAGGCGGGTTCTACGGTACGCAGTATTTT. Translated, it gives CASSQSGGFYGTQYF.

V and J are TRBV20-1 and TRBJ1-4, with 7 bases identical to TRBD1. V lost 7 bases to trimming and J lost 4 bases; unmatched junction nucleotides: 6. This CDR3 spans 13 amino acids. The V gene's germline CDR1 is DFQATT and CDR2 SNEGSKA (reference sequence). This chain's CDR3 is CSGRQGVNEKLFF. The CDR3 DNA follows: TGCAGTGGAAGGCAGGGGGTTAATGAAAAACTGTTTTTT.

This clonotype came up many times. The chain employs TRBV7-9 and TRBJ2-5, with 9 bases matching TRBD1. The junction had 4 bases not matched to a gene; V was cut back by 5 bases and J by 0 bases. The germline V gene has CDR1 SEHNR and CDR2 FQNEAQ (reference sequence). The CDR3 has 15 amino acids. The CDR3 DNA is TGTGCCAGCAGCGCAGGACAGGGGTACCAAGAGACCCAGTACTTC. Translation gives CASSAGQGYQETQYF.

This clonotype was seen many times. The gene calls are TRBV7-2 and TRBJ2-3; TRBD2 matches 8 bases. The CDR3 totals 16 residues. V was pared by 0 bases and J by 3 bases, with 5 bases of the junction left unmatched. Germline V lookup: CDR1 SGHTA, CDR2 FQGNSA. Here the CDR3 reads CASSLARGRWTDTQYF. The CDR3 DNA reads TGTGCCAGCAGCTTAGCGCGCGGGAGGTGGACAGATACGCAGTATTTT.

This clonotype was observed a handful of times. The V gene is TRBV7-9, the J gene TRBJ1-1; D remains unclear. This CDR3 has 12 amino acids. The V gene lost 5 bases and the J gene lost 3 bases, with 7 bases spanning the gap. In germline, CDR1 is SEHNR, CDR2 FQNEAQ (reference sequence). The CDR3 sequence is CASSVGDTEAFF. CDR3 nucleotides: TGTGCCAGCAGCGTGGGAGACACTGAAGCTTTCTTT.

The sample holds many counts of this clonotype. This chain links TRBV5-1 with TRBJ2-7, with no clear D. The V end was cut by 1 base, the J end by 4 bases, with 6 bases between. The germline V gene encodes CDR1 SGHRS and CDR2 YFSETQ. CDR3 length: 12 amino acids. The CDR3: CASSLYGYEQYV. The CDR3 nucleotides are TGCGCCAGCAGCTTGTATGGTTACGAGCAGTACGTC.

This sequence joins TRBV5-6 and TRBJ1-1; D is undetermined. Germline CDR1 SGHDT, CDR2 YYEEEE. Trimming removed 0 bases at V and 1 base at J, with 10 bases between. This CDR3 comprises 15 residues. Here the CDR3 DNA reads TGTGCCAGCAGCTTGGAGGTCGGAGGGAACACTGAAGCTTTCTTT. This gives the protein CASSLEVGGNTEAFF.

This clonotype appeared a few times. The chain carries TRBV5-6 and TRBJ1-6; D perhaps matches TRBD1 (5 bases). The CDR3 totals 15 residues. V lost 0 bases and J 11 bases, leaving 15 bases between the germline ends. CDR1 is SGHDT, CDR2 YYEEEE, per germline. DNA for the CDR3: TGTGCCAGCAGCTTGGGGGATTTCAAGGGGACACCCCTCCACTTT. It yields the protein CASSLGDFKGTPLHF.

The rearrangement joins TRBV30 to TRBJ1-1; D gene ambiguous. The CDR3 is made up of 13 amino acids. Trimming left V 0 bases short and J 3 bases short, with 8 bases between. CDR1 GTSNPN and CDR2 SVGIG come from the germline V gene (reference sequence). The CDR3 reads CAWSVQSDTEAFF. In nucleotides, the CDR3 is TGTGCCTGGAGTGTTCAGTCGGACACTGAAGCTTTCTTT.

This clonotype came up a few times. The CDR3 region has the DNA TGTGCCAGCAGTTACCAGGGCACAGATACGCAGTATTTT. It yields the protein CASSYQGTDTQYF. The chain recombines TRBV6-5 with TRBJ2-3; D unresolved. Per germline, CDR1 MNHEY and CDR2 SVGAGI. This CDR3 comprises 13 residues. V was pared by 2 bases and J by 1 base, with 4 bases between.

This clonotype has a count of ten or more. The chain is built from TRBV9 and TRBJ2-3; maybe TRBD2 (5 bases). V was cut by 5 bases and J by 0 bases, with 10 bases left in between. Germline CDR1 SGDLS, CDR2 YYNGEE. The CDR3 spans 14 residues. CDR3 sequence (DNA): TGTGCCAGCAGTCCTAGAGGGAGCACAGATACGCAGTATTTT. It translates to CASSPRGSTDTQYF.

This clonotype was observed many times. The J gene is TRBJ1-5, the V gene TRBV5-1, with TRBD1 matching over 8 bases. The CDR3 has 15 residues. Germline loops: CDR1 SGHRS, CDR2 YFSETQ. V lost 6 bases to trimming and J lost 1 base; unmatched junction nucleotides: 6. DNA of the CDR3: TGCGCCAGCACCATAACAGGGGGGAGCAATCAGCCCCAGCATTTT. Amino acid sequence: CASTITGGSNQPQHF. The full variable domain, rest sourced from reference TRBV5-1 and TRBJ1-5, is KAGVTQTPRYLIKTRGQQVTLSCSPISGHRSVSWYQQTPGQGLQFLFEYFSETQRNKGNFPGRFSGRQFSNSRSEMNVSTLELGDSALYLCASTITGGSNQPQHFGDGTRLSIL.

This clonotype was observed many times. This chain joins TRBV12-3 or TRBV12-4 and TRBJ1-2; maybe TRBD1 (6 bases). The CDR3 extends over 13 amino acids. The ends were cut back, 6 bases at V and 8 bases at J, with 16 bases in the middle. CDR3 DNA: TGTGCCAGCAGCCCGGACAGCGACGGCGGCTACACCTTC. Protein sequence: CASSPDSDGGYTF.

The chain recombines TRBV12-3 or TRBV12-4 with TRBJ1-1; tentative D call: TRBD1 (5 bases). The CDR3 is 14 residues long. The V gene lost 2 bases and the J gene lost 3 bases, with 10 bases spanning the gap. The DNA for the CDR3 is TGTGCCAGCAGTTTATCGGTGGGGGACACTGAAGCTTTCTTT. Protein: CASSLSVGDTEAFF.

In its sample, this clonotype was seen many times. V gene TRBV7-8 combines with J gene TRBJ1-2; maybe TRBD1 (6 bases). Germline loops: CDR1 SGHVS, CDR2 FQNEAQ. The CDR3 length is 14 residues. The germline V and J ends were trimmed by 1 base and 3 bases, with 9 bases remaining between them. CDR3 nucleotides: TGTGCCAGCAGCTTAGGGGACACCTACTATGGCTACACCTTC. The encoded protein is CASSLGDTYYGYTF.

The chain is built from TRBV29-1 and TRBJ1-2; possible D gene TRBD1, 5 bases. Germline assignment: CDR1 SQVTM and CDR2 ANQGSEA. V was clipped by 4 bases and J by 7 bases, with 22 bases between them. The CDR3 spans 15 residues. CDR3 sequence: CSVVGSGQPRGGYTF. CDR3 sequence (DNA): TGCAGCGTTGTAGGGTCGGGGCAGCCCCGTGGTGGCTACACCTTC.

The V and J genes are TRBV7-2 and TRBJ2-1, with 11 bases that match TRBD2. Germline lookup yields CDR1 SGHTA and CDR2 FQGNSA. The length of the CDR3 is 17 residues. V was clipped by 5 bases and J by 2 bases; unmatched bases: 8. This CDR3 is CASSPWASGGTYNEQFF. DNA of the CDR3: TGTGCCAGCAGCCCGTGGGCTAGCGGGGGGACCTACAATGAGCAGTTCTTC.

This chain connects TRBV20-1 to TRBJ1-6; possibly TRBD1 for D (6 bases). CDR1 is DFQATT and CDR2 is SNEGSKA in the germline V gene (reference sequence). V lost 6 bases and J lost 9, with 12 bases in between. The CDR3 extends over 12 amino acids. The chain's CDR3 is CSAKQGGSPLHF. CDR3 sequence (DNA): TGCAGTGCGAAACAGGGCGGTTCACCCCTCCACTTT.